Each of the 19 T cell receptor beta chains below was sequenced from the same sample in a study of blood T cell repertoires in COVID-19 (dated by TCRdb to about 2020). Libraries were prepared through the immunoSEQ multiplex PCR assay. The table comes from immuneACCESS by way of TCRdb, which keeps in-frame sequences with V and J called. Part of the clones is missing from these tables; in studies checked, under half for an unresolved V gene and the rest for unknown reasons. This sample holds 120,000 to 150,000 clones; 85% to 90% were observed only once. The biggest ten clones account for about 4.1% of the sample. Sequencing input: peripheral blood. These TCRs come from a woman aged 40 to 50 with acute or convalescent COVID-19.

This clone was seen a few times. This sequence joins TRBV2 and TRBJ2-1, with 7 bases matching TRBD2. Germline CDR1 and CDR2: SNHLY and FYNNEI. With V trimmed by 5 bases and J by 5 bases, 6 bases remained unmatched. The CDR3 runs to 14 residues. The CDR3: CASSTWTRDNEQFF. The CDR3 DNA follows: TGTGCCAGCAGTACCTGGACTAGGGACAATGAGCAGTTCTTC.

The gene calls are TRBV7-2 and TRBJ2-2; TRBD2 is a possible D gene (6 bases). The V and J ends lost 5 bases and 7 bases respectively, with 14 bases between them. Germline CDR1 SGHTA, CDR2 FQGNSA. The CDR3 spans 14 residues. The CDR3 is CASSPRRGGGELFF. In DNA form, the CDR3 reads TGTGCCAGCAGCCCCCGACGGGGAGGCGGGGAGCTGTTTTTT.

The V and J genes are TRBV5-5 and TRBJ1-2, with 7 bases identical to TRBD1. The germline CDR1 and CDR2 sequences are SGHKS and YYEKEE (reference sequence). Trimming cost V 1 base and J 11 bases; bases outside gene matches: 5. This CDR3 region has 12 residues. DNA of the CDR3: TGTGCCAGCAGCTTGACACAGGGGAAGTACACCTTC. It translates to CASSLTQGKYTF. Full variable domain (missing parts from reference TRBV5-5 and TRBJ1-2): DAGVTQSPTHLIKTRGQQVTLRCSPISGHKSVSWYQQVLGQGPQFIFQYYEKEERGRGNFPDRFSARQFPNYSSELNVNALLLGDSALYLCASSLTQGKYTFGSGTRLTVV.

In its sample, this clone was seen a few times. The chain recombines TRBV10-3 with TRBJ1-2; D is uncertain. V lost 6 bases and J 4 bases, leaving 9 bases between the germline ends. Germline V gives CDR1 ENHRY, CDR2 SYGVKD. This CDR3 region has 12 residues. This CDR3 is CAISLPPYGYTF. CDR3 in DNA: TGTGCCATCAGCCTTCCCCCCTATGGCTACACCTTC.

V gene TRBV6-4 combines with J gene TRBJ2-5; D perhaps matches TRBD2 (6 bases). The germline V gene encodes CDR1 MRHNA and CDR2 SNTAGT. The CDR3 sequence is 14 residues long. V lost 6 bases to trimming and J lost 4 bases, with 15 bases between them. The CDR3 DNA sequence: TGTGCCAGCAGGAGGGACTCGGCGGGAGAGACCCAGTACTTC. Translating it yields CASRRDSAGETQYF.

This clone was seen a handful of times. The chain employs TRBV30 and TRBJ1-6; possibly TRBD1 for D (5 bases). Germline V gene data show CDR1 as GTSNPN and CDR2 as SVGIG (reference sequence). V dropped 5 bases and J dropped 6 bases, with 14 bases sitting between them. This CDR3 comprises 14 residues. The CDR3: CAWVGGIGNSPLHF. The DNA for the CDR3 is TGTGCCTGGGTCGGGGGAATCGGTAATTCACCCCTCCACTTT.

This chain uses TRBV9 with TRBJ2-7, with D possibly being TRBD1 (5 bases). The CDR3 runs 16 residues. V gave up 2 bases and J gave up 4 bases, with 19 bases separating them. In germline, CDR1 is SGDLS, CDR2 YYNGEE. The CDR3 DNA follows: TGTGCCAGCAGCGTTGACGCAAGGGGTGGGCTGTACGAGCAGTACTTC. It yields the protein CASSVDARGGLYEQYF.

The chain recombines TRBV4-1 with TRBJ1-1; a weak D match, TRBD1 (5 bases). Per germline, CDR1 MGHRA and CDR2 YSYEKL. The CDR3 has 16 amino acids. Trimming left V 0 bases short and J 3 bases short, with 14 bases between. CDR3 in DNA: TGCGCCAGCAGCCAAGATGGCAGGGCGGTGGACACTGAAGCTTTCTTT. Translating gives CASSQDGRAVDTEAFF.

The V gene is TRBV6-6, the J gene TRBJ1-1; TRBD1 matches at 8 bases. The CDR3 contains 15 residues. Germline-derived CDR1 and CDR2 are MNHNY and SVGAGI (reference sequence). The V and J ends lost 4 bases and 1 base, in that order; junction bases with no gene match: 5. The CDR3 is CASSLDRDGNTEAFF. DNA for the CDR3: TGTGCCAGCAGTTTGGACAGGGATGGGAACACTGAAGCTTTCTTT.

V usage is TRBV11-2 and J usage is TRBJ2-5, with D possibly matching TRBD2 (6 bases). Germline assignment: CDR1 SGHAT and CDR2 FQNNGV. The CDR3 covers 14 residues. V shed 2 bases and J shed 2 bases, with 9 bases lying between them. CDR3 region: CASSLIGGQETQYF. The CDR3 region has the DNA TGTGCCAGCAGCTTAATCGGGGGACAAGAGACCCAGTACTTC.

This clone appeared a few times. The chain recombines TRBV13 with TRBJ2-3, with 13 bases aligning to TRBD2. The CDR3 has 15 amino acids. V lost 5 bases, J lost 4 bases, and 3 bases stayed unmatched. The germline V gene has CDR1 PRHDT and CDR2 FYEKMQ (reference sequence). CDR3 sequence (DNA): TGTGCCAGCAGCCAAACTAGCGGGAGGGCAGATACGCAGTATTTT. Its protein product is CASSQTSGRADTQYF.

The chain joins TRBV2 to TRBJ1-6, with TRBD1 matching over 7 bases. The CDR3 covers 15 residues. Germline V gene sequence: CDR1 SNHLY, CDR2 FYNNEI. V trimming: 3 bases; J trimming: 6 bases; junction bases outside the gene matches: 5. CDR3 coding DNA: TGTGCCAGCAGTGAGAGGGGGCTGGTTAATTCACCCCTCCACTTT. Its protein is CASSERGLVNSPLHF.

This clone was found a few times. This chain connects TRBV6-1 to TRBJ2-1, with 9 bases identical to TRBD1. The CDR3 contains 17 residues. After removal of 1 base from V and 8 bases from J, the junction contained 12 bases not matched to a gene. The V gene's germline CDR1 is MNHNS and CDR2 SASEGT. As DNA, the CDR3 is TGTGCCAGCAGTGAAGGTTGGTCTTTACAGGGGGCACATGAGCAGTTCTTC. Its translation is CASSEGWSLQGAHEQFF.

This clone has just a few counts. The chain has TRBV9 and TRBJ2-7, with a tentative D call TRBD1 (6 bases). This CDR3 comprises 15 residues. Germline CDR1 is SGDLS and CDR2 is YYNGEE. Trimming stripped 0 bases from V and 0 bases from J, with 10 bases between. The CDR3 region has the DNA TGTGCCAGCAGCGTAGAGTGGGGGCCCTCCTACGAGCAGTACTTC. This codes for CASSVEWGPSYEQYF. The full variable domain, its missing parts supplied by reference TRBV9 and TRBJ2-7, is DSGVTQTPKHLITATGQRVTLRCSPRSGDLSVYWYQQSLDQGLQFLIQYYNGEERAKGNILERFSAQQFPDLHSELNLSSLELGDSALYFCASSVEWGPSYEQYFGPGTRLTVT.

The chain couples TRBV10-3 to TRBJ1-1; D is ambiguous. CDR3 length equals 13 residues. V gave up 10 bases and J gave up 4 bases, with 16 bases separating them. Germline V gene sequence: CDR1 ENHRY, CDR2 SYGVKD. CDR3 in amino acids: CATSEDHLTEAFF. The CDR3 DNA reads as TGTGCCACCTCGGAGGACCACCTCACTGAAGCTTTCTTT.

Written as DNA, the CDR3 is TGTGCCAGCAGGCCGGGACTAGCGGGAGAGGGGGCCTACGAGCAGTACTTC. Protein: CASRPGLAGEGAYEQYF. The chain combines TRBV5-6 with TRBJ2-7, with 14 positions matching TRBD2. This CDR3 spans 17 amino acids. V was clipped by 5 bases and J by 2 bases; unmatched bases: 9. Germline lookup yields CDR1 SGHDT and CDR2 YYEEEE.

The sample holds one count of this clone. The rearrangement uses TRBV27 and TRBJ1-2; D is unclear. V was pared by 6 bases and J by 4 bases, with 6 bases between. Germline V gives CDR1 MNHEY, CDR2 SMNVEV (reference sequence). The CDR3 consists of 11 residues. The CDR3 coding sequence is TGTGCCAGCAGCCCCGGCTATGGCTACACCTTC. Encoded protein: CASSPGYGYTF.

V and J are TRBV29-1 and TRBJ2-1, with 9 bases matching TRBD1. Germline V CDR1 and CDR2: SQVTM, ANQGSEA. The CDR3 loop spans 14 amino acids. Trimming cost V 8 bases and J 6 bases; bases outside gene matches: 11. In DNA form, the CDR3 reads TGCAGCTTAAAGGACAGGGGCGTCATCAATGAGCAGTTCTTC. Its translation is CSLKDRGVINEQFF.

The CDR3 DNA is TGTGCCACCGGGTCGGTGAGTTCGGCGGCCTCCTACGAGCAGTACTTC. Residues: CATGSVSSAASYEQYF. The chain recombines TRBV10-3 with TRBJ2-7; D ambiguous. This CDR3 spans 16 amino acids. Trimming removed 10 bases at V and 0 bases at J, with 22 bases between. Germline CDR1 reads ENHRY; CDR2 reads SYGVKD.